This entry is about one T cell receptor (beta chain). This clone appeared once. Its antigen target is currently unknown. Per-base qualities were not stored, and no clone one base away is much larger. Reading from cysteine to phenylalanine, the CDR3 counts 15 amino acids. Solely the CDR3 DNA is kept, with 45 bases framed from the first base. V lost 6 bases and J lost 6 bases; the stretch between them is 19 bases long. As encoded in the germline V gene, CDR1 is MRHNA while CDR2 is SNTAGT. The source of the sample is a study of CD8 T cell repertoires and HIV-1 epitope variants (TCRdb year 2020). A note on the overall study: T cells were stimulated in separate culture wells with each of twenty-five peptides representing autologous and known Gag and Nef epitope variants. Among the control conditions were a peptide pool of CMV, EBV and flu, the Ebola AY9 epitope serving as a negative control, and a well with no peptide. Three Gag epitope families and Nef HW9 and YT9 were included among the tested epitopes. Using the EasySep Human T Cell Enrichment Kit, T cells were enriched and then co-cultured with an equal number of autologous T cell-negative cells acting as antigen-presenting cells. The cultures were grown for more than nine days in IMDM with gentamicin, and half of the media was changed on days 3 and 7 with IL-2, IL-7 and IL-15 added. An aliquot of 1M T cells was saved as an uncultured baseline condition, separate from the approximately 80 T cell cultures. A total of more than 70 T cell cultures were run, with each culture condition done in triplicate except for one peptide, which was done in duplicate. Study-wide findings and limitations: Five or six clonotypes recognized the Nef KF9 family and one the HW9 family, with no responses to the TAALDMSHF plasma variant. Nine antigen-specific TCR beta clonotypes were identified, of which over 5 appeared to be cross-reactive for autologous or known escape epitope variants. The assay identified only TCR beta chains and indicated proliferation to antigen, not T cell function or cytokine profile.

The EasySep Human CD8+ T Cell Enrichment Kit was used on day 10 to isolate CD8+ T cells from every culture. The immunoSEQ platform was used to sequence TCR beta CDR3 regions at survey depth. The QIAamp DNA micro kit was used to extract genomic DNA from every cultured and uncultured CD8+ T cell population. The paper's processing steps were these. Samples with fewer than 5,000 productive reads were excluded, which removed about 6% of the roughly 75 HIV peptide-stimulated cultures. A MANAFEST web app trimmed sequences to CDR3 and removed nonproductive sequences, CDR3s under 5 amino acids, and those not starting C or ending F/W. Clonotypes were classified as antigen-specific only if expansion was observed in at least 2 of 3 replicates versus the no-peptide control at FDR 0.01, only within one epitope family. A frequency at least fivefold higher than in wells stimulated with peptides from other epitope families was additionally required for specific clonotypes. Imported from immuneACCESS, the table was reduced by TCRdb to in-frame sequences with V and J called. These copies leave out some clones; in studies compared against another copy, an unresolved V gene accounts for under half, and the cause of the remainder is not known. That table is the source of V, J and clone size, and D and trimming were worked out from the DNA. The sample table records about 4,500 clones; approximately 67% of these occur just once. Jointly, the top ten make up roughly 45% of the sample.

The receptor chain draws on TRBV6-4 and TRBJ2-3; the D gene is possibly TRBD2, with 6 bases matching. The sequencing sample was made of cultured CD8+ T cells derived from PBMCs. The sequence was collected from a male donor with HIV. The DNA sequence reads TGTGCCAGCAGCGCTAGGGCTAGCGAGGCGGATACGCAGTATTTT. It codes for CASSARASEADTQYF.